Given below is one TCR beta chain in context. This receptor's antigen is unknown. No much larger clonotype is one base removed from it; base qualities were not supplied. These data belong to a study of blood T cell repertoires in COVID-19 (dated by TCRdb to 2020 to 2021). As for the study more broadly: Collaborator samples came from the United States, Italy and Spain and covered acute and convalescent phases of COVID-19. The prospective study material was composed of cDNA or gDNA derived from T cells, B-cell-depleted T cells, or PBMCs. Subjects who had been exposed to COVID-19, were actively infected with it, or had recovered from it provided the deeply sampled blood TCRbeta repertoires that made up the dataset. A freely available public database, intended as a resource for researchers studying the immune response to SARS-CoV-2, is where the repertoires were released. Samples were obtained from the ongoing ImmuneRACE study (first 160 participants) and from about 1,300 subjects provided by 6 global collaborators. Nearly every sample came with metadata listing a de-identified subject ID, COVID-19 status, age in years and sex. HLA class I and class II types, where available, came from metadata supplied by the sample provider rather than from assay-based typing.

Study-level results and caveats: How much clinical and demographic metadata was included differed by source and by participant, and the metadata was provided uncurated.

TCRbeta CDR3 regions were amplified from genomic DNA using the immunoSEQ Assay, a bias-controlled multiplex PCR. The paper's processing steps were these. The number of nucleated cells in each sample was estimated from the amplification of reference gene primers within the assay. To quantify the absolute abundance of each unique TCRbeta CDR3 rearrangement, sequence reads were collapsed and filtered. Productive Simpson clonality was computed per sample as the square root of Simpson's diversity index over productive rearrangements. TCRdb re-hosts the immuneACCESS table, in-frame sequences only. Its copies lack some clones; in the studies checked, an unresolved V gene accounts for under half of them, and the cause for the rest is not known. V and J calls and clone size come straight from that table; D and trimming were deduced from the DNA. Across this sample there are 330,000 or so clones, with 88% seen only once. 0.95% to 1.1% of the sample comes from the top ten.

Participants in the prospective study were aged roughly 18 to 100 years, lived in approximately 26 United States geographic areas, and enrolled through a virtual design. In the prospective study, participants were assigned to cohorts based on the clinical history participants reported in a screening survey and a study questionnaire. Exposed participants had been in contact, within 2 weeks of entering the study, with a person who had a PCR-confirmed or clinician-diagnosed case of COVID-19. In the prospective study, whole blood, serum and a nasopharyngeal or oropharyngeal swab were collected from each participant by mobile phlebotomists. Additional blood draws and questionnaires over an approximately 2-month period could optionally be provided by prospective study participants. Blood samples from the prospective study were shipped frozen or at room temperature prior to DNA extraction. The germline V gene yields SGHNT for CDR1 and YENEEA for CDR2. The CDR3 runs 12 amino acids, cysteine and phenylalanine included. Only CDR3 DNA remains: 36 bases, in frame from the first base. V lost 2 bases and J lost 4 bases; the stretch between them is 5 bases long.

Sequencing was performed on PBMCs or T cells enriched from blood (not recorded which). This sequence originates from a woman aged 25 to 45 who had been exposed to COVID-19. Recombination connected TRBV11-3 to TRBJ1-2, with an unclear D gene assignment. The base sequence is TGTGCCAGCAGCTTAAAGCCCTATGGCTACACCTTC. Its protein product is CASSLKPYGYTF.